These 30 T cell receptor beta chains were all obtained from the same sample, sequenced in a study of T-cell memory formation after mild COVID-19. TCRdb re-derived calls from the 5' RACE reads in MiXCR, one entry per CDR3 protein. The sample gives hundreds of thousands of distinct CDR3 sequences, roughly 16% of which show up once; 20% to 25% is in the top ten. Sequenced: PBMCs or a T cell subset sorted from them (not recorded which). The receptors come from a man aged 18 to 35 who had mild COVID-19 (a few samples of this study predate the infection). Cell type and time point are not known.

J is TRBJ2-5 and V is TRBV2; D might be TRBD1 (6 bases). Germline CDR1 SNHLY, CDR2 FYNNEI. The length of the CDR3 is 12 residues. V lost 8 bases to trimming and J lost 2 bases, with 9 bases between them. The CDR3 DNA sequence: TGTGCCAGCGACAGGACGCAAGAGACCCAGTACTTC. Residues: CASDRTQETQYF.

This clonotype was seen a few times. The chain links TRBV3-1 to TRBJ2-7; 9 bases agree with TRBD2. The V segment lost 1 base and the J segment 6 bases; nucleotides outside the gene matches: 4. The CDR3 has 14 amino acids. Looked up from germline, CDR1 is LGHDT and CDR2 is YNNKEL (reference sequence). The CDR3 loop reads CASSQVLAGTEQYF. CDR3 DNA sequence: TGTGCCAGCAGCCAAGTTCTAGCGGGGACCGAGCAGTACTTC.

This clonotype was found a few times. The chain couples TRBV29-1 to TRBJ1-5; D call uncertain. There are 13 residues in the CDR3. Germline CDR1 SQVTM, CDR2 ANQGSEA. Trimming cost V 6 bases and J 5 bases, with 14 bases left between them. CDR3 sequence (DNA): TGCAGCGTAGCCGACGGAGCGGATCAGCCCCAGCATTTT. This codes for CSVADGADQPQHF.

This clonotype occurred a few times. The chain combines TRBV6-6 with TRBJ2-1, with a possible D match to TRBD1 (6 bases). The germline V gene encodes CDR1 MNHNY and CDR2 SVGAGI (reference sequence). Trimming left V 2 bases short and J 5 bases short, with 10 bases between. The CDR3 has 14 residues. The CDR3 sequence is CASSYPGEDNEQFF. The CDR3 DNA follows: TGTGCCAGCAGTTACCCAGGGGAAGACAATGAGCAGTTCTTC.

The genes are TRBV19 and TRBJ2-1, with a tentative D call TRBD1 (6 bases). With 3 bases removed from V and 8 bases from J, the gap between germline ends came to 14 bases. The CDR3 has 14 residues. The germline CDR1 and CDR2 sequences are LNHDA and SQIVND (reference sequence). CDR3 in DNA: TGTGCCAGTAGTATTCTTTTCAGGGGCGATGAGCAGTTCTTC. Its translation is CASSILFRGDEQFF.

The chain combines TRBV20-1 with TRBJ2-1, with TRBD2 matching 8 bases. The CDR3 contains 14 residues. The V gene end was trimmed by 7 bases and the J gene end by 7 bases; junction bases not matched to a gene: 12. CDR1 DFQATT and CDR2 SNEGSKA come from the germline V gene (reference sequence). The CDR3 DNA is TGCAGTGTTGCCAGCGGGGGACCGTGGAATGAGCAGTTCTTC. The encoded protein is CSVASGGPWNEQFF.

The chain combines TRBV20-1 with TRBJ2-5; possibly TRBD1 for D (6 bases). The CDR3 runs 15 residues. The V and J ends lost 1 base and 4 bases respectively, with 16 bases between them. CDR1 is DFQATT, CDR2 SNEGSKA, per germline (reference sequence). The CDR3 sequence: CSARVLRGGGETQYF. DNA for the CDR3: TGCAGTGCTAGAGTACTCAGGGGTGGTGGAGAGACCCAGTACTTC.

The table lists this clonotype with a few counts. This chain connects TRBV18 to TRBJ1-1, with a possible D match to TRBD1 (6 bases). The CDR3 is made up of 18 amino acids. V was trimmed by 6 bases and J by 4 bases, leaving 27 bases between them. Per germline, CDR1 KGHSH and CDR2 LQKENI. CDR3 amino acids: CASSDREGVPGRATEAFF. The CDR3 region has the DNA TGTGCCAGCTCGGATAGAGAGGGGGTTCCGGGAAGGGCCACTGAAGCTTTCTTT.

Ten or more counts support this clonotype. V is TRBV7-2 and J is TRBJ1-1, with TRBD1 matching over 7 bases. Trimming cost V 5 bases and J 6 bases; bases outside gene matches: 3. The CDR3 covers 12 residues. Looked up from germline, CDR1 is SGHTA and CDR2 is FQGNSA. The CDR3 DNA sequence: TGTGCCAGCAGCCTGCAGGGGGCTGAAGCTTTCTTT. This gives the protein CASSLQGAEAFF.

This clonotype has only a few counts. The V and J genes are TRBV7-2 and TRBJ2-7; 9 bases are shared with TRBD2. The V gene end was trimmed by 2 bases and the J gene end by 3 bases; junction bases not matched to a gene: 5. There are 15 residues in the CDR3. Germline CDR1 SGHTA, CDR2 FQGNSA. The CDR3 DNA is TGTGCCAGCAGCTTAAGGGCTAGCGGGGACTACGAGCAGTACTTC. Its protein is CASSLRASGDYEQYF.

This clonotype was counted at least ten times. The CDR3 protein is CASRLAYNEQFF. CDR3 coding DNA: TGCGCCAGCCGACTAGCGTACAATGAGCAGTTCTTC. V usage is TRBV10-2 and J usage is TRBJ2-1, with 8 nucleotides matching TRBD2. V lost 8 bases, J lost 4 bases, and 1 base stayed unmatched. Germline CDR1 and CDR2: WSHSY and SAAADI. CDR3 length: 12 amino acids.

This clonotype has a handful of counts. The chain couples TRBV18 to TRBJ2-1; the D gene is possibly TRBD2 (5 bases). Germline values: CDR1 KGHSH, CDR2 LQKENI. V dropped 1 base and J dropped 7 bases, with 11 bases sitting between them. The CDR3 is 14 residues long. The CDR3 is CASSPREGRNEQFF. As DNA, the CDR3 is TGTGCCAGCTCACCACGAGAGGGTCGGAATGAGCAGTTCTTC.

The chain joins TRBV6-2 or TRBV6-3 to TRBJ1-5, with D hard to call. Germline V CDR1 and CDR2: MNHEY, SVGEGT. The CDR3 consists of 14 residues. V was pared by 8 bases and J by 0 bases, with 11 bases between. The CDR3 protein is CASRERYSNQPQHF. CDR3 bases: TGTGCCAGCCGGGAGAGATATAGCAATCAGCCCCAGCATTTT.

This clonotype was recorded at least ten times. The chain links TRBV7-3 to TRBJ2-4, with D perhaps being TRBD1 or TRBD2 (5 bases each). Trimming cost V 5 bases and J 14 bases, with 16 bases left between them. The CDR3 length is 12 residues. The germline V gene encodes CDR1 SGHTA and CDR2 FQGTGA. The CDR3 spells CASSPLGGVKYF. DNA of the CDR3: TGTGCCAGCAGCCCACTTGGGGGTGTTAAGTACTTC.

Ten or more counts support this clonotype. The V and J genes are TRBV7-6 and TRBJ1-1, with D unclear. The length of the CDR3 is 13 residues. V dropped 1 base and J dropped 1 base, with 4 bases sitting between them. CDR1 SGHVS and CDR2 FNYEAQ come from the germline V gene. The CDR3 spells CASSLETNTEAFF. The CDR3 DNA reads as TGTGCCAGCAGCTTAGAGACGAACACTGAAGCTTTCTTT.

This chain connects TRBV20-1 to TRBJ1-3, with D unclear. The CDR3 covers 13 residues. From germline, CDR1 is DFQATT and CDR2 SNEGSKA (reference sequence). Trimming removed 0 bases from V and 3 bases from J, with 6 bases in between. CDR3 DNA: TGCAGTGCTAGAGATTCCCGTGGAAACACCATATATTTT. It yields the protein CSARDSRGNTIYF.

The CDR3 coding sequence is TGTGCCAGCAGTTACGGAGCGGGGGGGGTCGAGACCCAGTACTTC. It specifies CASSYGAGGVETQYF. The chain joins TRBV6-5 to TRBJ2-5; 10 nucleotides match TRBD2. The CDR3 totals 15 residues. V lost 2 bases, J lost 5 bases, and 5 bases stayed unmatched. Germline V gene data show CDR1 as MNHEY and CDR2 as SVGAGI.

This clonotype was seen more than once but under ten times. The chain has TRBV7-2 and TRBJ1-2; TRBD1 might be the D (5 bases). The germline V gene encodes CDR1 SGHTA and CDR2 FQGNSA. The CDR3 runs 14 residues. Trimming left V 2 bases short and J 8 bases short, with 15 bases between. DNA of the CDR3: TGTGCCAGCAGCTTACAGGCAGGGCAGGGCGGCTACACCTTC. Translation: CASSLQAGQGGYTF.

This clonotype showed up just a few times. The V call is TRBV4-1, the J call TRBJ1-1, with D maybe TRBD1 (6 bases). Germline lookup yields CDR1 MGHRA and CDR2 YSYEKL. Trimming removed 4 bases at V and 1 base at J, with 19 bases between. CDR3 length: 17 residues. This chain's CDR3 is CASSRLTGPSSNTEAFF. For the CDR3, the DNA is TGCGCCAGCAGCCGCTTAACAGGGCCTTCTTCGAACACTGAAGCTTTCTTT.

This clonotype came up a few times. The rearrangement joins TRBV7-9 to TRBJ2-3, with D uncertain. Looked up from germline, CDR1 is SEHNR and CDR2 is FQNEAQ (reference sequence). V was pared by 5 bases and J by 4 bases, with 16 bases between. The CDR3 consists of 15 residues. The CDR3 is CASSNTFPVPDTQYF. CDR3 DNA sequence: TGTGCCAGCAGCAACACCTTCCCAGTTCCAGATACGCAGTATTTT.

The V and J genes are TRBV5-1 and TRBJ1-6; D is unclear. CDR1 is SGHRS, CDR2 YFSETQ, per germline. The CDR3 loop spans 15 amino acids. V lost 0 bases and J lost 8, with 12 bases in between. The CDR3 nucleotides read TGCGCCAGCAGCTTGGCCCCGGTACCAGATTCACCCCTCCACTTT. Protein sequence: CASSLAPVPDSPLHF.

The chain carries TRBV20-1 and TRBJ2-1; D gene unclear. The CDR3 has 16 amino acids. The V gene lost 0 bases and the J gene lost 0 bases, with 12 bases spanning the gap. Germline V lookup: CDR1 DFQATT, CDR2 SNEGSKA (reference sequence). Here the CDR3 reads CSARDSGRSSYNEQFF. The CDR3 DNA follows: TGCAGTGCTAGAGATTCCGGGCGGAGCTCCTACAATGAGCAGTTCTTC.

This chain joins TRBV5-1 and TRBJ1-1; 9 bases agree with TRBD1. The CDR3 consists of 17 residues. V shed 4 bases, J shed 1 base, and the junction held 11 bases outside the gene matches. Germline values: CDR1 SGHRS, CDR2 YFSETQ. Here the CDR3 DNA reads TGCGCCAGCAGCGGGACAGGGAGGCGGTCCGCGAACACTGAAGCTTTCTTT. Protein sequence: CASSGTGRRSANTEAFF.

The gene calls are TRBV12-3 or TRBV12-4 and TRBJ1-2, with no clear D. The V end lost 6 bases, the J end lost 4 bases, and 9 bases lay between the germline ends. The CDR3 is made up of 12 amino acids. CDR3 amino acids: CASRSGGYGYTF. The CDR3 DNA reads as TGTGCCAGCAGAAGTGGTGGCTATGGCTACACCTTC.

V usage is TRBV7-9 and J usage is TRBJ2-2, with 9 bases lining up with TRBD2. This CDR3 region has 15 residues. V shed 6 bases, J shed 4 bases, and the junction held 6 bases outside the gene matches. The germline V gene has CDR1 SEHNR and CDR2 FQNEAQ (reference sequence). CDR3 in amino acids: CASRPAGGFTGELFF. CDR3 nucleotide sequence: TGTGCCAGCAGACCAGCGGGGGGATTCACCGGGGAGCTGTTTTTT.

The chain employs TRBV7-9 and TRBJ2-4; D might be TRBD1 (5 bases). Trimming removed 1 base at V and 3 bases at J, with 10 bases between. The CDR3 extends over 15 amino acids. CDR1 and CDR2 from the germline V gene are SEHNR and FQNEAQ (reference sequence). CDR3 sequence (DNA): TGTGCCAGCAGCTTAGACCTGACAGACAAAAACATTCAGTACTTC. Amino acid sequence: CASSLDLTDKNIQYF.

The V gene is TRBV7-9, the J gene TRBJ2-2; either TRBD1 or TRBD2 may fit D (5 bases each). V was pared by 5 bases and J by 6 bases, with 22 bases between. The CDR3 is made up of 17 amino acids. Germline V gene lookup returns CDR1 SEHNR and CDR2 FQNEAQ (reference sequence). The CDR3 loop is CASSTSPGRGVAGELFF. CDR3 in DNA: TGTGCCAGCAGCACCTCGCCGGGACGAGGCGTGGCCGGGGAGCTGTTTTTT.

The V and J genes are TRBV5-1 and TRBJ2-7, with D maybe TRBD2 (6 bases). Per germline, CDR1 SGHRS and CDR2 YFSETQ. The CDR3 contains 14 residues. With 5 bases removed from V and 0 bases from J, the gap between germline ends came to 12 bases. DNA of the CDR3: TGCGCCAGCAGTATGACTAGAGGCTCCTACGAGCAGTACTTC. It specifies CASSMTRGSYEQYF.

Concerning this clonotype itself: This sequence may be a read error, since a much larger clone differs from it by one base. V gene TRBV7-9 combines with J gene TRBJ2-3, with D possibly TRBD1 on 6 matching bases. CDR1 and CDR2 from the germline V gene are SEHNR and FQNEAQ (reference sequence). V lost 4 bases and J lost 2, with 7 bases in between. The CDR3 runs to 13 residues. The CDR3 DNA sequence: TGTGCCAGCAGCTCAGGGGCCACAGATACGCAGTATTTT. Protein sequence: CASSSGATDTQYF.

The J gene is TRBJ2-5, the V gene TRBV20-1; 8 bases agree with TRBD2. Per germline, CDR1 DFQATT and CDR2 SNEGSKA (reference sequence). The V segment lost 0 bases and the J segment 1 base; nucleotides outside the gene matches: 7. The CDR3 length is 16 residues. In DNA, the CDR3 is TGCAGTGCTAGAGATGGGCGGGGGGAAATCCAAGAGACCCAGTACTTC. Its translation: CSARDGRGEIQETQYF.